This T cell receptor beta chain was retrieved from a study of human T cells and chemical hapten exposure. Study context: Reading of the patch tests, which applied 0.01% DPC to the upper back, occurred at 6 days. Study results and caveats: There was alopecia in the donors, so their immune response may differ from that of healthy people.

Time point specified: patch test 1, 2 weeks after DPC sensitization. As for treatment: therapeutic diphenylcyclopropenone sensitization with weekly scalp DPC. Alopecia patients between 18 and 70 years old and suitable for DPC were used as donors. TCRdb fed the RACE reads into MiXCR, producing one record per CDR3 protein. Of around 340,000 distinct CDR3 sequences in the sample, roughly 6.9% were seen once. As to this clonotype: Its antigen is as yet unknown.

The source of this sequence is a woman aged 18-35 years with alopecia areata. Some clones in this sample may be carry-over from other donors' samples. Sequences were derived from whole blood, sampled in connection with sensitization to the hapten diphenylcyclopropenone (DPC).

The CDR3 reads CASSRAGGAGGELFF. The CDR3 nucleotides are TGTGCCAGCAGCCGCGCGGGGGGCGCAGGCGGGGAGCTGTTTTTT. The chain combines TRBV11-2 with TRBJ2-2; 8 bases map to TRBD2. The CDR3 has 15 amino acids. With V trimmed by 5 bases and J by 7 bases, 9 bases remained unmatched. Germline CDR1 is SGHAT and CDR2 is FQNNGV.